The text below deals with one T cell receptor beta chain. Which antigen it targets is not known. Base qualities are not at hand, and no much larger clone is one base apart. The donors were included in the validation cohort of 90 to 150 subjects, a group kept apart from the approximately 670-subject first cohort. The sample belongs to a study of cytomegalovirus exposure and HLA in healthy donors (dated by TCRdb to 2016 to 2017). Describing the broader study: According to a later analysis, one platform produced both the 110 or so validation repertoires and the 670 or so repertoires of the first cohort. Along with the roughly 610-subject first cohort, a separate validation cohort of 120 different subjects was used. The study combined high-throughput TCR immunosequencing, statistical association of individual TCRs with disease status, and machine learning to predict cytomegalovirus infection status. The study aimed to test whether signatures of past pathogen exposure could be identified by cataloging public T cell receptors. General findings and caveats noted by the study authors: It was suggested by the authors that the approach could potentially be generalized to other disease states and immunological phenotypes. In vitro tests confirmed that a few of the cytomegalovirus-associated TCR beta chains recognize cytomegalovirus antigens. In the study, around 160 TCR beta chains were listed as associated with cytomegalovirus. The classifier was reported to diagnose cytomegalovirus status with high specificity and sensitivity in both the original cohort and the validation cohort. A later analysis found that TCRs clustered in the first cohort also tended to co-occur in the 110 or so validation repertoires, with just under 95% of cluster scores above 0. A later analysis lacked HLA typing for the validation cohort, so it scored co-occurrence in that cohort across all 120 or so repertoires. While some public TCRs were present in many individuals, most TCR sequences turned up only very rarely across donors.

The method behind the library was the immunoSEQ multiplex PCR assay. Turning to the authors' computational methods: A statistical classification framework was developed to diagnose cytomegalovirus status using the catalog of TCR beta chain sequences. TCRdb obtained this table from immuneACCESS and retained in-frame rearrangements with V and J assigned. These tables miss some clones; where compared with another copy, unresolved V genes account for less than half of the shortfall, and the remainder is unexplained. That table gives V, J and clone size, and the DNA gave D and trimming. In all, the sample holds 200,000 or so clones, and about 90% of those were seen once. About 2.7% of the sample rests with the top ten. Trimming at the junction amounts to 3 bases on V and 5 bases on J, and the germline ends lie 13 bases apart. From the cysteine up to the phenylalanine, the CDR3 has a length of 14 residues. Only the CDR3 region is kept as DNA, spanning 42 bases read in frame from base 1. According to the germline V gene (reference sequence), CDR1 reads GTSNPN and CDR2 reads SVGIG.

This chain joins TRBV30 to TRBJ1-4, with TRBD1 tentatively as D gene (5 bases match). The sequencing input was PBMCs. The sequence came from a woman aged 18-30 years in good health and CMV-seronegative. The nucleotide sequence is TGTGCCTGGAGGGTCCCAGGGTACAATGAAAAACTGTTTTTT. It translates to CAWRVPGYNEKLFF.